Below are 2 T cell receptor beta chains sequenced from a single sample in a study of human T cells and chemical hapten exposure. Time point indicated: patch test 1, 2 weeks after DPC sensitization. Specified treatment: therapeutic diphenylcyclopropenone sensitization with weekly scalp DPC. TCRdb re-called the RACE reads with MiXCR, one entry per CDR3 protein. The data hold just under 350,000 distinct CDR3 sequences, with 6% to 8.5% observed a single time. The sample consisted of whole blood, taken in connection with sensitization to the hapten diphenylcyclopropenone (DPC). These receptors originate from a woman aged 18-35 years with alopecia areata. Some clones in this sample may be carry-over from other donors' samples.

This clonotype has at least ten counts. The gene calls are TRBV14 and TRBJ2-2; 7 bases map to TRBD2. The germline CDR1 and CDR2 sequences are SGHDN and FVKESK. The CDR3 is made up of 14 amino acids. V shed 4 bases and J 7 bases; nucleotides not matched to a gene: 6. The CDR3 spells CASSPTRGGGELFF. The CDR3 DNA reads TGTGCCAGCAGCCCAACTCGCGGGGGCGGGGAGCTGTTTTTT.

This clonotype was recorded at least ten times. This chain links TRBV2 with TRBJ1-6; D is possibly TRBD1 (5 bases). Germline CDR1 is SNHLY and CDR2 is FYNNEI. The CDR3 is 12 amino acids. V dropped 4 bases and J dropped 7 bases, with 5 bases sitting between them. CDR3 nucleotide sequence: TGTGCCAGCAGTGGGGGGAATTCACCCCTCCACTTT. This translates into CASSGGNSPLHF. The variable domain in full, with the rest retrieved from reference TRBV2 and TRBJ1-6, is EPEVTQTPSHQVTQMGQEVILRCVPISNHLYFYWYRQILGQKVEFLVSFYNNEISEKSEIFDDQFSVERPDGSNFTLKIRSTKLEDSAMYFCASSGGNSPLHFGNGTRLTVT.